This T cell receptor (beta chain) was profiled in a study of T-cell reconstitution after alpha-beta-depleted transplantation in children. It was with unique molecular identifiers that the TCRbeta library was prepared. A single record per CDR3 protein comes from TCRdb applying MiXCR to the PCR reads. Among roughly 590,000 distinct CDR3 sequences listed, 15% to 20% were seen once. Per the germline V gene, CDR1 is SGHTA and CDR2 is FQGNSA. This CDR3 spans 14 amino acids. V was cut by 1 base and J by 1 base, with 6 bases left in between. This clonotype was recorded many times. Specimen: PBMCs from the stem cell graft donor, collected from the stem cell graft. The clonotype originates from a human donor who donated a stem cell graft to a child with acute myeloid leukemia. V gene TRBV7-2 combines with J gene TRBJ2-3, with D unresolved. CDR3 bases: TGTGCCAGCAGCTTAGATGTAGGCACAGATACGCAGTATTTT. It translates to CASSLDVGTDTQYF.